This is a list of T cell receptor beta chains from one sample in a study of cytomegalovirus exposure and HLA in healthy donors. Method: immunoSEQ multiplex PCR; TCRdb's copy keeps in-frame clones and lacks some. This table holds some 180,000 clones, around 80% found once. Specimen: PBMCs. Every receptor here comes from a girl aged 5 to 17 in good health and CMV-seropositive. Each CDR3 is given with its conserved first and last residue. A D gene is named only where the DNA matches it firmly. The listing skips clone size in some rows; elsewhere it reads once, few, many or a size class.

TGTGCCAGTAGTATGGGACAAGGTTCTGAAGCTTTCTTT | CASSMGQGSEAFF | TRBJ1-1 | TRBV19 | once | 13 | -
TGTGCCAGCAGTGACGGGCGTAATGAGCAGTTCTTC | CASSDGRNEQFF | TRBJ2-1 | TRBV6-4 | - | 12 | -
TGTGCCAGCAGTGAAAAGCCAGTCAGCGGGAGAACGGATACGCAGTATTTT | CASSEKPVSGRTDTQYF | TRBJ2-3 | TRBV25-1 | - | 17 | TRBD2
TGTGCCAGCAGTGATCAAAGAAGGAGGTCCTACGAGCAGTACTTC | CASSDQRRRSYEQYF | TRBJ2-7 | TRBV25-1 | - | 15 | -
TGTGCCAGCAGCCCAGGGGGCTGGGGGGAGACCCAGTACTTC | CASSPGGWGETQYF | TRBJ2-5 | TRBV6-5 | many | 14 | TRBD1
TGTGCCAGCAGTTCAAACCCGGGACAGCGACTTAATAATGAAAAACTGTTTTTT | CASSSNPGQRLNNEKLFF | TRBJ1-4 | TRBV27 | - | 18 | TRBD1
TGCAGCGTTGAGGGACAGGGTAATGGCTACACCTTC | CSVEGQGNGYTF | TRBJ1-2 | TRBV29-1 | - | 12 | TRBD1
TGTGCCAGCAGCCCCGGGGGGTACAATGAGCAGTTCTTC | CASSPGGYNEQFF | TRBJ2-1 | TRBV9 | - | 13 | TRBD2
TGCAGTGCAAAAAGGGGAGAGACCCAGTACTTC | CSAKRGETQYF | TRBJ2-5 | TRBV20-1 | - | 11 | -
TGCGCCAGCTCGACAGGGGGCTTCTTTAGGACTAATGAAAAACTGTTTTTT | CASSTGGFFRTNEKLFF | TRBJ1-4 | TRBV10-2 | - | 17 | TRBD1
TGTGCCAGCAAAGGTGACAGGGGAATGGGTGGCTACACCTTC | CASKGDRGMGGYTF | TRBJ1-2 | TRBV5-6 | - | 14 | TRBD1
TGCGCCAGCAGCCGAGGACTACCGACCCGGGACAGGGCCTACGAGCAGTACTTC | CASSRGLPTRDRAYEQYF | TRBJ2-7 | TRBV4-1 | - | 18 | TRBD1
TGTGCCAGCAGCCTCCCCCGGTCCCCGCATGAGCAGTTCTTC | CASSLPRSPHEQFF | TRBJ2-1 | TRBV11-2 | once | 14 | -
TGTGCCAGTGCCAAGACTAGCAAAAGGGCAGATACGCAGTATTTT | CASAKTSKRADTQYF | TRBJ2-3 | TRBV19 | - | 15 | TRBD2
TGTGCCAGTTGTCTACAGGGCCAGCAGGGCAATCAGCCCCAGCATTTT | CASCLQGQQGNQPQHF | TRBJ1-5 | TRBV19 | once | 16 | -
TGCGCCAGCAGCCCCGGGACAGGGCGGGACGAGCAGTACTTC | CASSPGTGRDEQYF | TRBJ2-7 | TRBV4-3 | - | 14 | TRBD1
TGTGCCAGCTCACCACTCCCGGGACAGGCTGTGGGCTCTGAAGCTTTCTTT | CASSPLPGQAVGSEAFF | TRBJ1-1 | TRBV18 | few | 17 | TRBD1
TGTGCCAGCAGCTTAACAGGGGTCGGCACTGAAGCTTTCTTT | CASSLTGVGTEAFF | TRBJ1-1 | TRBV5-8 | once | 14 | TRBD1
TGTGCCAGCAGTGTCTTGGGACTAGCGAGCTCCTACAATGAGCAGTTCTTC | CASSVLGLASSYNEQFF | TRBJ2-1 | TRBV6-4 | - | 17 | TRBD2
TGTGCCAGTACCCCGGGACAACTTACAGATACGCAGTATTTT | CASTPGQLTDTQYF | TRBJ2-3 | TRBV19 | - | 14 | -
TGTGCCAGCAGCTTAGATGACAGTATGGGCCCCCAGCATTTT | CASSLDDSMGPQHF | TRBJ1-5 | TRBV7-6 | - | 14 | -
TGTGCCTGGAGGGACAGGAGCAATCAGCCCCAGCATTTT | CAWRDRSNQPQHF | TRBJ1-5 | TRBV30 | - | 13 | TRBD1
TGTGCCAGCAGCCCAAGAGGCGGGACAGGGGGCATCACCTACAATGAGCAGTTCTTC | CASSPRGGTGGITYNEQFF | TRBJ2-1 | TRBV11-3 | - | 19 | TRBD1
TGCGCCAGCAGCCAAGAGCTCGGCAGGGTAGGGGAGACCCAGTACTTC | CASSQELGRVGETQYF | TRBJ2-5 | TRBV4-1 | - | 16 | -
TGTGCCAGCACTATGGGACTAGCGGCCACCGGGGAGCTGTTTTTT | CASTMGLAATGELFF | TRBJ2-2 | TRBV5-4 | few | 15 | TRBD2
TGTGCCTGGAAAGACACTTTTATCTCCTACGAGCAGTACTTC | CAWKDTFISYEQYF | TRBJ2-7 | TRBV30 | few | 14 | -
TGTGCCATCACCCCTAGCGGTTTCGCGGGTGAGCAGTTCTTC | CAITPSGFAGEQFF | TRBJ2-1 | TRBV10-3 | - | 14 | TRBD2
TGTGCCATCAGTGAGTCTAAAGGAGTTGGAAACACCATATATTTT | CAISESKGVGNTIYF | TRBJ1-3 | TRBV10-3 | - | 15 | -
TGTGCCATCAGTGAGACTTCTTCAAAGGAGCAGTTCTTC | CAISETSSKEQFF | TRBJ2-1 | TRBV10-3 | - | 13 | -
TGTGCCACCCGCGCGGTAACATCCTACGAGCAGTACTTC | CATRAVTSYEQYF | TRBJ2-7 | TRBV27 | once | 13 | -
TGTGCCACCAGCAGATGGGCCGGGACAGCCTCCTACGAGCAGTACTTC | CATSRWAGTASYEQYF | TRBJ2-7 | TRBV15 | - | 16 | TRBD1
TGCGCCAGCAGCTTGGATGGGACAGGGGGCGGCTACACCTTC | CASSLDGTGGGYTF | TRBJ1-2 | TRBV5-1 | - | 14 | TRBD1
TGTGCCAGCAGAGCCGGGACTAGCGGGAGAGCCTACAATGAGCAGTTCTTC | CASRAGTSGRAYNEQFF | TRBJ2-1 | TRBV2 | - | 17 | TRBD2
TGTGCCAGCAGTTTAGGTTTCGGAAATTCGGGTGAGCAGTTCTTC | CASSLGFGNSGEQFF | TRBJ2-1 | TRBV27 | - | 15 | -
TGTGCCAGCAGTCCTCTGAGCTCCTACGAGCAGTACTTC | CASSPLSSYEQYF | TRBJ2-7 | TRBV9 | - | 13 | -
TGTGCCAGCAGCGTCACAGAGAACACTGAAGCTTTCTTT | CASSVTENTEAFF | TRBJ1-1 | TRBV7-9 | - | 13 | -
TGCGCCAGCACCCGCGTACCCTACGAGCAGTACTTC | CASTRVPYEQYF | TRBJ2-7 | TRBV23-1 | - | 12 | -
TGTGCCAGCAGATTCCGAGGGTCGGGCACCGGGGAGCTGTTTTTT | CASRFRGSGTGELFF | TRBJ2-2 | TRBV6-5 | - | 15 | -